The clone carrying this TCR beta chain was observed a single time. The antigen is not known. CDR1 is SGHNT and CDR2 is YYREEE in the germline V gene (reference sequence). The CDR3 length is 17 residues. V was clipped by 5 bases and J by 4 bases; unmatched bases: 13. During the collection period, no donor immune events like infections were recorded. The data derive from a study of identifying expanded T cells in peripheral blood. Study findings and constraints: Clone count variance between roughly 2-week samples rose with total template count. Technical replicates showed about 1.1 changed clones; approximately 2 weeks 15 to 20; four weeks 19.

Libraries were prepared by immunoSEQ multiplex PCR; TCRdb keeps only in-frame clonotypes and omits some of them. The data show some 95,000 clones, 88% seen once. The clonotype comes from a person aged 18 to 75 in good health. The sequencing input was blood. The chain carries TRBV5-4 and TRBJ2-3; TRBD2 aligns across 10 bases. Here the CDR3 DNA reads TGTGCCAGCAGAAATGGAGGAGCGGGGGGGCTTCCAGATACGCAGTATTTT. It yields the protein CASRNGGAGGLPDTQYF.